The sequence of this TCR beta chain was determined in a study of shared clonotypes between healthy human individuals. Study-level background: CD4 naive and memory got three plates each, CD8 naive two, CD8 memory one.

CDR3 length: 16 amino acids. The germline gives CDR1 SGHNT, CDR2 YYREEE (reference sequence). Trimming took off 4 bases at V and 5 bases at J, with 18 bases between the two ends. At the deep level, the assay was run. This table comes from immunoSEQ multiplex PCR, and its TCRdb copy is limited to in-frame clones, with some not included. The sample includes some 2,500,000 clones, about nine tenths of them seen just once. The sample consisted of naive CD4+ T cells from PBMCs. The sample's subset: CD45RA+ positively selected. This receptor was identified in a young man in good health. Some clones in this sample may be carry-over from other donors' samples. The chain combines TRBV5-4 with TRBJ2-2; weak D call: TRBD2 (6 bases). The CDR3 coding sequence is TGTGCCAGCAGCCCCTCTGGAGGGCCTACTACCGGGGAGCTGTTTTTT. This encodes CASSPSGGPTTGELFF.